These 18 T cell receptor beta chains originate from one sample sequenced in a study of PD-L1 blockade in urothelial cancer. The method was immunoSEQ multiplex PCR; TCRdb's version includes in-frame clones alone and lacks a portion of them. The table includes 50,000 to 60,000 clones, 70% to 90% detected once. The source material was PBMCs, sampled around atezolizumab (anti-PD-L1) treatment. Receptors were obtained from a man aged 50 to 60 with urothelial cancer.

J is TRBJ2-1 and V is TRBV27; 10 bases are shared with TRBD2. V was pared by 4 bases and J by 15 bases, with 6 bases of the junction left unmatched. The CDR3 is 12 residues long. From germline, CDR1 is MNHEY and CDR2 SMNVEV (reference sequence). As DNA, the CDR3 is TGTGCCAGCAGTTCCTCTAGCGGGAGACCGTTCTTC. The encoded protein is CASSSSSGRPFF.

This chain uses TRBV19 with TRBJ2-7; maybe TRBD2 (7 bases). CDR1 and CDR2 (germline): LNHDA, SQIVND (reference sequence). Trimming took off 5 bases at V and 7 bases at J, with 21 bases between the two ends. This CDR3 is built from 15 residues. The CDR3 nucleotides are TGTGCCAGTAGTGACTACGGAGGGGGGGTAGGGGAGCAGTACTTC. Its translation: CASSDYGGGVGEQYF.

This clone has a handful of counts. The genes are TRBV19 and TRBJ2-4; the D is unclear. V was cut by 5 bases and J by 0 bases, with 11 bases left in between. The CDR3 is 15 amino acids. From germline, CDR1 is LNHDA and CDR2 SQIVND (reference sequence). The CDR3 loop reads CASSPAGGAKNIQYF. DNA for the CDR3: TGTGCCAGTAGTCCTGCTGGCGGAGCCAAAAACATTCAGTACTTC.

The V call is TRBV7-2, the J call TRBJ2-3, with D possibly TRBD1 on 5 matching bases. This CDR3 has 19 residues. CDR1 and CDR2 from the germline V gene are SGHTA and FQGNSA. V lost 0 bases and J lost 6, with 25 bases in between. The CDR3 protein is CASSLATSVGRGRSDTQYF. CDR3 DNA: TGTGCCAGCAGCTTAGCCACCTCAGTGGGTAGGGGTCGGTCGGATACGCAGTATTTT.

This sequence joins TRBV5-1 and TRBJ2-1; 10 positions agree with TRBD2. V was pared by 5 bases and J by 4 bases, with 3 bases of the junction left unmatched. Germline CDR1 reads SGHRS; CDR2 reads YFSETQ. The CDR3 runs 14 residues. The CDR3 sequence: CASSRTSGYNEQFF. For the CDR3, the DNA is TGCGCCAGCAGTCGGACTAGCGGTTACAATGAGCAGTTCTTC. The full variable domain, in which reference TRBV5-1 and TRBJ2-1 provide the parts outside the CDR3, is KAGVTQTPRYLIKTRGQQVTLSCSPISGHRSVSWYQQTPGQGLQFLFEYFSETQRNKGNFPGRFSGRQFSNSRSEMNVSTLELGDSALYLCASSRTSGYNEQFFGPGTRLTVL.

The chain employs TRBV4-1 and TRBJ2-7; 8 bases align to TRBD2. CDR3 length: 18 amino acids. Germline values: CDR1 MGHRA, CDR2 YSYEKL. V gave up 3 bases and J gave up 0 bases; unmatched junction bases: 13. In DNA form, the CDR3 reads TGCGCCAGCAGCCACCCTTCCACGGGGGGGGGCATCTCCTACGAGCAGTACTTC. Its translation: CASSHPSTGGGISYEQYF.

The chain employs TRBV2 and TRBJ1-1; D gene uncertain. Deletions cut 2 bases from V and 11 bases from J, with 18 bases between. The CDR3 has 14 residues. Germline V gene lookup returns CDR1 SNHLY and CDR2 FYNNEI. CDR3 coding DNA: TGTGCCAGCAGTGAATCCCGGCGGGCCGGGAAGGCTTTCTTT. Translated, it gives CASSESRRAGKAFF.

J is TRBJ1-1 and V is TRBV5-4; TRBD1 agrees at 10 bases. Germline values: CDR1 SGHNT, CDR2 YYREEE (reference sequence). Trimming removed 3 bases from V and 4 bases from J; junction bases left unmatched: 6. This CDR3 region has 15 residues. The chain's CDR3 is CASSSPGQGFTEAFF. The CDR3 bases are TGTGCCAGCAGCTCCCCGGGACAGGGGTTCACTGAAGCTTTCTTT.

The genes are TRBV18 and TRBJ2-7, with TRBD2 matching 7 bases. After removal of 5 bases from V and 0 bases from J, the junction contained 4 bases not matched to a gene. This CDR3 comprises 14 residues. Germline CDR1 is KGHSH and CDR2 is LQKENI. Here the CDR3 reads CASSVGTNSYEQYF. In DNA, the CDR3 is TGTGCCAGCTCAGTAGGGACTAACTCCTACGAGCAGTACTTC.

The chain combines TRBV2 with TRBJ2-7, with 10 bases matching TRBD2. The CDR3 has 15 amino acids. Trimming at V came to 3 bases and at J to 6 bases, leaving 8 bases not matched to a gene. Germline V lookup: CDR1 SNHLY, CDR2 FYNNEI. CDR3 sequence: CASSESLAGEREQYF. CDR3 bases: TGTGCCAGCAGTGAGTCGCTAGCGGGAGAACGCGAGCAGTACTTC.

V and J are TRBV30 and TRBJ2-1, with D possibly TRBD1 on 5 matching bases. The germline V gene encodes CDR1 GTSNPN and CDR2 SVGIG (reference sequence). V dropped 5 bases and J dropped 7 bases, with 12 bases sitting between them. This CDR3 spans 12 amino acids. DNA for the CDR3: TGTGCCTGGCGAACCCAGGGAAATGAGCAGTTCTTC. It translates to CAWRTQGNEQFF.

This chain joins TRBV4-1 and TRBJ2-3, with D possibly being TRBD1 (6 bases). Germline assignment: CDR1 MGHRA and CDR2 YSYEKL. This CDR3 is 19 amino acids long. V lost 1 base, J lost 0 bases, and 20 bases lay in between. The CDR3 DNA sequence: TGCGCCAGCAGCCAAGTCAGCTATCCAGGGGCTGGGAGCACAGATACGCAGTATTTT. This codes for CASSQVSYPGAGSTDTQYF.

V is TRBV27 and J is TRBJ2-4; tentative D call: TRBD2 (7 bases). Germline CDR1 is MNHEY and CDR2 is SMNVEV (reference sequence). This CDR3 is built from 16 residues. The ends were cut back, 5 bases at V and 6 bases at J, with 20 bases in the middle. The CDR3 nucleotides are TGTGCCAGCAGTCCACGGGGGGCGGATGGGAGAAACATTCAGTACTTC. This sequence encodes CASSPRGADGRNIQYF.

The rearrangement uses TRBV4-1 and TRBJ2-7, with 8 bases lining up with TRBD1. CDR1 and CDR2 from the germline V gene are MGHRA and YSYEKL. The junction had 6 bases not matched to a gene; V was cut back by 3 bases and J by 2 bases. There are 15 residues in the CDR3. The CDR3 here is CASSHNRGLTYEQYF. Here the CDR3 DNA reads TGCGCCAGCAGCCATAACAGGGGGTTAACCTACGAGCAGTACTTC.

V is TRBV15 and J is TRBJ2-2; maybe TRBD1 (6 bases). Germline values: CDR1 LNHNV, CDR2 YYDKDF (reference sequence). This CDR3 has 17 residues. Trimming left V 5 bases short and J 4 bases short, with 20 bases between. The CDR3 bases are TGTGCCACCAGCTACAGGGACCCCTATTCTATCACCGGGGAGCTGTTTTTT. This encodes CATSYRDPYSITGELFF.

The chain has TRBV7-9 and TRBJ2-7; 12 nucleotides agree with TRBD1. Germline-derived CDR1 and CDR2 are SEHNR and FQNEAQ (reference sequence). V lost 5 bases, J lost 3 bases, and 5 bases stayed unmatched. The length of the CDR3 is 15 residues. The CDR3 protein is CASSPGTGGLYEQYF. The DNA for the CDR3 is TGTGCCAGCAGCCCTGGGACAGGGGGCCTCTACGAGCAGTACTTC.

The chain combines TRBV14 with TRBJ2-7; 9 nucleotides agree with TRBD1. V was pared by 4 bases and J by 1 base, with 5 bases of the junction left unmatched. Germline V gene data show CDR1 as SGHDN and CDR2 as FVKESK. The CDR3 has 15 amino acids. CDR3 residues: CASSPTGTGSYEQYF. The DNA of the CDR3 is TGTGCCAGCAGCCCTACCGGGACAGGGTCCTACGAGCAGTACTTC.

The chain joins TRBV19 to TRBJ2-5; the match to TRBD2 covers 9 bases. CDR3 length: 15 residues. The V and J ends lost 3 bases and 2 bases, in that order; junction bases with no gene match: 4. Germline lookup yields CDR1 LNHDA and CDR2 SQIVND (reference sequence). Here the CDR3 reads CASSILAGPQETQYF. The CDR3 coding sequence is TGTGCCAGTAGTATTCTAGCGGGACCGCAAGAGACCCAGTACTTC.